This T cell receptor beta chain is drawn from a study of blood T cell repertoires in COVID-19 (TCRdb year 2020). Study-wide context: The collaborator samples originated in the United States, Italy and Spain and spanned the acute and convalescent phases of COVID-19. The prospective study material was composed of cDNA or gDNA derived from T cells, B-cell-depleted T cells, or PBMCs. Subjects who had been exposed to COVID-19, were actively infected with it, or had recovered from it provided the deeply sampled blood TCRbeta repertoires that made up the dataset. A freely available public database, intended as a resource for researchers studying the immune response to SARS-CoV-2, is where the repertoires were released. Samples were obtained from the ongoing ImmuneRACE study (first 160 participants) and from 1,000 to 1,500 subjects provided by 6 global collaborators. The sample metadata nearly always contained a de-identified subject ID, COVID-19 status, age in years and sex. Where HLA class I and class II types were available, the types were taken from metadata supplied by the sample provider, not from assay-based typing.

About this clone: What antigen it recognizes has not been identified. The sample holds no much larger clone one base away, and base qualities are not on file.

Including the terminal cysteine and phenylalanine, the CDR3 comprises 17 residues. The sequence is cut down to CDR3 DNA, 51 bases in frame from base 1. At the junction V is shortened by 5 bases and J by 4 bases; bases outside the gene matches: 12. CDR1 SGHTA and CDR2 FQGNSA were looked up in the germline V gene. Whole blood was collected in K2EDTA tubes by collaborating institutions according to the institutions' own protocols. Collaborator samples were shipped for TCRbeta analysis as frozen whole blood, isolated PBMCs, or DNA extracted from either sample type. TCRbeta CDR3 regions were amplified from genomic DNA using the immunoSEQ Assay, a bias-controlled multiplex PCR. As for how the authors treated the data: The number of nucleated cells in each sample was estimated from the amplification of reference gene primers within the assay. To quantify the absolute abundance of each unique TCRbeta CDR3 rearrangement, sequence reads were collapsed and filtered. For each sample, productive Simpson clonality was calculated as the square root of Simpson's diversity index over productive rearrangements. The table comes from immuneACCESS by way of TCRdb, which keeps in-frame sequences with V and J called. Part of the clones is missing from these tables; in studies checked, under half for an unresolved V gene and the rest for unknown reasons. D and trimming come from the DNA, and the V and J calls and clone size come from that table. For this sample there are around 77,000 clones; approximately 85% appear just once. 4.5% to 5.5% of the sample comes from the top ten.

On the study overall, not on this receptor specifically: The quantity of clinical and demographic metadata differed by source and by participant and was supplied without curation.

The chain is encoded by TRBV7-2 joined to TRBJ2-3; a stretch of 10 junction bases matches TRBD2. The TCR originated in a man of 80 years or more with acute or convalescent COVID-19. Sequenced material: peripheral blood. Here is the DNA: TGTGCCAGCAGCCGCCAAATCACTAGCGGGGTCTCAGATACGCAGTATTTT. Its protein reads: CASSRQITSGVSDTQYF. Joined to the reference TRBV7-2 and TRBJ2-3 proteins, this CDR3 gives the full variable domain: GAGVSQSPSNKVTEKGKDVELRCDPISGHTALYWYRQSLGQGLEFLIYFQGNSAPDKSGLPSDRFSAERTGGSVSTLTIQRTQQEDSAVYLCASSRQITSGVSDTQYFGPGTRLTVL.